The sequence of this T cell receptor (beta chain) was determined in a study of T cell clonality in common variable immunodeficiency (dated by TCRdb to about 2015). CVID samples and control samples contributed equivalent amounts of genomic DNA as sequencing input. For every sample, a 60 bp segment covering the rearranged TCRbeta CDR3 region was amplified and then sequenced. The immunoSEQ assay, a bias-corrected multiplex PCR combined with high-throughput sequencing, was used for TCRbeta amplification. For the original study's pipeline: Each unique nucleotide sequence was treated as a clone and annotated with V, D and J genes, copy number and frequency. Sequences were labeled productive if in frame, and non-productive if out of frame or containing stop codons. As previously described, clonality was calculated on the basis of Shannon's entropy. The predicted amino acid sequences of productive clones were used to derive the mean CDR3 Kyte-Doolittle hydropathy. Scaled V gene usage was hierarchically clustered using Manhattan distance and complete linkage with the R hclust function. Sharing of clones by CDR3 amino acid sequence was evaluated through resampling of 12 repertoires per group over 100 rounds. The repertoires were searched for approximately 73 published EBV-specific and approximately 240 published CMV-specific TCRbeta sequences. A couple of CVID samples that yielded fewer than 10,000 sequences were excluded from the analysis, so approximately 38 CVID repertoires were retained. In TCRdb, the immuneACCESS table is reduced to in-frame sequences with V and J assigned. These tables do not hold every clone; where another copy was compared, an unresolved V gene accounts for under half, and the others remain unexplained. V and J calls and clone size come straight from that table; D and trimming were deduced from the DNA. The sample features tens of thousands of clones, and none is a singleton. The ten largest clones take up approximately 3.1% of the sample.

Study-level results and caveats: CVID TCRbeta sequences reportedly showed fewer deletions and N-nucleotide insertions and lacked highly modified clones with 13 or more V deletions. Differences among patients in the CVID cohort limited the correlations between repertoire features and clinical complications. TCRbeta clonality was higher in CVID subjects than in healthy controls (t-test p = 0.018), and the increase was most characteristic of about a third of subjects. The authors noted that sequencing repertoires of T cell subpopulations would be needed to clarify what caused the increased clonality in CVID. Healthy controls shared more TCRbeta clones with each other than CVID subjects shared among themselves (p < 0.0001). Although equal DNA input was used, an average of approximately 82,000 unique sequences per sample was obtained for controls, compared with approximately 30,000 for CVID samples.

Per the germline V gene (reference sequence), LNHDA is the CDR1 and SQIVND is the CDR2. From the cysteine up to the phenylalanine, the CDR3 has a length of 17 residues. Of the CDR3's DNA, 42 bases were read; they are in frame from base 1. V is shortened by 3 bases, J by 2 bases, and the region joining them spans 20 bases. This clone showed up just a few times. The antigen it recognizes is unknown. From the germline J gene comes the end of the CDR3, since the read stops 3 residues before it. Standard criteria, namely reduction of serum IgG, IgA and/or IgM below the normal range together with specific antibody deficiency, were applied for the diagnosis of CVID. A total of roughly 44 subjects (approximately 15 female and 30 or so male; age range about 9 to 65 years, mean age around 39) were included in the CVID group. Both CVID patients and healthy controls were predominantly of Caucasian heritage. At the time of study participation, every CVID subject had been on replacement immunoglobulin therapy for one year or longer. When blood was collected, none of the CVID subjects were ill or on immunomodulatory or immunosuppressive medication. From each donor, roughly 4.5 to 8 ml of heparinized peripheral whole blood was collected. Genomic DNA from adults with common variable immune deficiency (CVID) and from healthy adult controls was used to sequence TCRbeta CDR3 repertoires. Diluted blood was subjected to density centrifugation over Hypaque 1077 or Ficoll-Paque for isolation of peripheral blood mononuclear cells. Unsorted mononuclear cells served as the source of genomic DNA, which was extracted either by Qiagen column purification or by a centrifugation-based method.

The chain was built from TRBV19 and TRBJ2-7, with TRBD1 as a weak D call on 7 bases. The sample comprised peripheral blood mononuclear cells. The TCR originated in a human donor with common variable immunodeficiency. Here the CDR3 is given as CASSIGRSSGGTYEQYF. The CDR3 bases that were read are TGTGCCAGTAGTATTGGGAGGTCGTCAGGGGGGACCTACGAG.